This T cell receptor (beta chain) derives from a study of tumor T cells in aggressive B-cell lymphoma. Using immunoSEQ multiplex PCR, the repertoire was profiled, and TCRdb retains in-frame clones only, with some absent. The sample yields 5,500 to 7,000 clones, over 70% seen once. The V end lost 5 bases, the J end lost 3 bases, and 16 bases lay between the germline ends. The CDR3 sequence is 16 residues long. Germline V gene sequence: CDR1 SGHVS, CDR2 FQNEAQ. Sequences were obtained from tumor tissue. The receptor was derived from an adult with diffuse large B cell lymphoma. The chain has TRBV7-8 and TRBJ1-4; tentatively, D is TRBD1 (5 bases). The CDR3 loop is CASSPAGGFSNEKLFF. In nucleotides, the CDR3 is TGTGCCAGCAGCCCGGCGGGGGGGTTCTCTAATGAAAAACTGTTTTTT.